This record looks at one T cell receptor (beta chain) sequence and its context. As yet, its antigen is unknown. These data are taken from a study of shared clonotypes between healthy human individuals. Study overall: Samples came from a couple of female and three male donors aged 18 to 49.

This CDR3 has 14 amino acids. Germline V gene data show CDR1 as SEHNR and CDR2 as FQNEAQ (reference sequence). Study-level results: Among donors, the sharing of clonotypes was expected to be influenced by sequencing depth. Represented genetic and exposure-history diversity was restricted by having few donors.

It was across several immunoSEQ plates that each subset's genomic DNA was evenly split. Repertoires were generated with immunoSEQ multiplex PCR, while TCRdb's copy carries only in-frame clones and drops some. The repertoire holds 450,000 to 500,000 clones, 70% to 80% seen once, with more than 10% in the top ten. The sequenced sample consisted of PBMCs. The receptor comes from a woman between 40 and 55 years old in good health. Some clones in this sample may be carry-over from other donors' samples. The V gene is TRBV7-9, the J gene TRBJ2-5; 8 bases agree with TRBD1. The J call may be incorrect, as the DNA end agrees better with TRBJ2-7. The DNA of the CDR3 is TGTGCCAGCAGCTCGGGACAGGCTACCTACGAGCAGTACTTC. Its translation: CASSSGQATYEQYF.